This T cell receptor (beta chain) was observed in a study of T cell changes during pregnancy in multiple sclerosis. The repertoire was sequenced with immunoSEQ multiplex PCR; TCRdb's copy has only in-frame clones and lacks some. In the table there are about 53,000 clones, 80% to 95% of which are singletons. The V gene's germline CDR1 is MGHRA and CDR2 YSYEKL. CDR3 length equals 14 residues. V lost 1 base to trimming and J lost 5 bases; unmatched junction nucleotides: 0. This TCR derives from a female donor with multiple sclerosis, enrolled in a pregnancy study. The material was CD4+ T cells from peripheral blood mononuclear cells, obtained in the third trimester of pregnancy. This chain joins TRBV4-1 and TRBJ1-4, with TRBD1 identical over 8 bases. CDR3 sequence (DNA): TGCGCCAGCAGCCAAGGACAGGGGAATGAAAAACTGTTTTTT. This gives the protein CASSQGQGNEKLFF.